These 29 T cell receptor beta chains share one sample of origin, sequenced in a study of T cells in Graves' hyperthyroidism and ophthalmopathy. RNA transcripts served as the template for amplifying TCR beta CDR3 regions. TCR CDR3 underwent first-round RT-PCR with the HTBI primer set. TCRdb fed the multiplex PCR reads into MiXCR, producing one record per CDR3 protein. The sample carries 350,000 to 450,000 distinct CDR3 sequences, 15% to 20% recorded once. The sequenced sample consisted of blood. Receptors originate from a woman aged 25-40 years with Graves' hyperthyroidism that later progressed to Graves' ophthalmopathy.

This clonotype showed up just a few times. This sequence joins TRBV5-4 and TRBJ2-3, with TRBD1 as a possible D gene (6 bases). Per the germline V gene, CDR1 is SGHNT and CDR2 is YYREEE (reference sequence). There are 14 residues in the CDR3. Trimming shortened V by 4 bases and J by 1 base, and 10 bases separated the two germline ends. This CDR3 reads CASSPRTGTDTQYF. The CDR3 nucleotides are TGTGCCAGCAGCCCCCGGACAGGCACAGATACGCAGTATTTT.

This chain uses TRBV2 with TRBJ2-1; D unresolved. Per germline, CDR1 SNHLY and CDR2 FYNNEI. The V and J ends lost 5 bases and 0 bases respectively, with 14 bases between them. The CDR3 spans 16 residues. The CDR3 protein is CASSPRTAYSYNEQFF. CDR3 coding DNA: TGTGCCAGCAGTCCCCGGACCGCATACTCCTACAATGAGCAGTTCTTC.

In this sample, this clonotype turned up many times. The V call is TRBV18, the J call TRBJ1-2; TRBD1 is a possible D gene (5 bases). CDR3 length equals 14 residues. V gave up 4 bases and J gave up 0 bases, with 9 bases separating them. Germline CDR1 KGHSH, CDR2 LQKENI. The CDR3 spells CASSQQDSNYGYTF. CDR3 sequence (DNA): TGTGCCAGCTCACAACAGGATTCTAACTATGGCTACACCTTC.

This clonotype was seen at least ten times. The rearrangement links TRBV28 to TRBJ1-1, with unresolved D. The germline gives CDR1 MDHEN, CDR2 SYDVKM. CDR3 length equals 12 residues. The V and J ends lost 3 bases and 4 bases respectively, with 6 bases between them. DNA for the CDR3: TGTGCCAGCAGTTTTTCCATCACTGAAGCTTTCTTT. It translates to CASSFSITEAFF.

V gene TRBV19 combines with J gene TRBJ2-7; TRBD2 matches at 10 bases. Trimming took 5 bases from V and 3 from J; bases not matched to a gene: 7. The CDR3 has 15 residues. Germline CDR1 is LNHDA and CDR2 is SQIVND (reference sequence). The CDR3 DNA reads as TGTGCCAGTAGTCAACGGACTAGCGGAAACTACGAGCAGTACTTC. Its translation: CASSQRTSGNYEQYF.

The chain couples TRBV9 to TRBJ1-1; weak D call: TRBD1 (6 bases). Germline-derived CDR1 and CDR2 are SGDLS and YYNGEE. CDR3 length equals 16 residues. V gave up 6 bases and J gave up 0 bases, with 18 bases separating them. The CDR3 nucleotides are TGTGCCAGCAACAAATTTATGGGGGCAGTGAACACTGAAGCTTTCTTT. It encodes CASNKFMGAVNTEAFF. The complete variable domain, with remaining parts taken from reference TRBV9 and TRBJ1-1, reads DSGVTQTPKHLITATGQRVTLRCSPRSGDLSVYWYQQSLDQGLQFLIQYYNGEERAKGNILERFSAQQFPDLHSELNLSSLELGDSALYFCASNKFMGAVNTEAFFGQGTRLTVV.

The rearrangement uses TRBV2 and TRBJ2-1, with D tentatively TRBD2 (5 bases). Germline V gives CDR1 SNHLY, CDR2 FYNNEI. V was pared by 8 bases and J by 7 bases, with 12 bases between. The CDR3 extends over 12 amino acids. The CDR3 nucleotides read TGTGCCAGCTTTACGCGAGGGAATGAGCAGTTCTTC. Its protein is CASFTRGNEQFF.

Ten or more counts support this clonotype. In DNA form, the CDR3 reads TGTGCCAGCTCGACCGTCGATGGCCCATACAATGAGCAGTTCTTC. Translation gives CASSTVDGPYNEQFF. The chain uses TRBV28 and TRBJ2-1; D is unresolved. The V end was cut by 8 bases, the J end by 4 bases, with 18 bases between. The CDR3 contains 15 residues. The V gene's germline CDR1 is MDHEN and CDR2 SYDVKM.

This clonotype was detected ten times or more. The gene calls are TRBV3-1 and TRBJ2-7; D gene uncertain. Per the germline V gene, CDR1 is LGHDT and CDR2 is YNNKEL (reference sequence). The CDR3 extends over 14 amino acids. Trimming took 0 bases from V and 2 from J, leaving 8 bases between them. For the CDR3, the DNA is TGTGCCAGCAGCCAAGACGGCCTAGCCTACGAGCAGTACTTC. Amino acid sequence: CASSQDGLAYEQYF.

This clonotype was counted ten times or more. The chain has TRBV7-2 and TRBJ1-1; D possibly corresponds to TRBD1 (5 bases). Per germline, CDR1 SGHTA and CDR2 FQGNSA. The CDR3 extends over 13 amino acids. V lost 5 bases and J 6 bases, leaving 13 bases between the germline ends. For the CDR3, the DNA is TGTGCCAGCAGCCGATGGGGGGGAGCTGAAGCTTTCTTT. Translation gives CASSRWGGAEAFF.

The V and J genes are TRBV30 and TRBJ2-1, with D maybe TRBD1 (5 bases). With 8 bases removed from V and 8 bases from J, the gap between germline ends came to 13 bases. Germline CDR1 reads GTSNPN; CDR2 reads SVGIG (reference sequence). This CDR3 is built from 11 residues. Here the CDR3 reads CALYQGYEQFF. The CDR3 DNA reads as TGTGCCCTTTATCAGGGCTATGAGCAGTTCTTC.

This clonotype has at least ten counts. This chain uses TRBV2 with TRBJ2-1; 8 bases are a match to TRBD2. The junction had 17 bases not matched to a gene; V was cut back by 6 bases and J by 4 bases. CDR3 length: 18 residues. CDR1 is SNHLY, CDR2 FYNNEI, per germline. CDR3 sequence: CASSPPLPLAAIYNEQFF. The CDR3 nucleotides read TGTGCCAGCAGCCCCCCCCTCCCACTAGCGGCTATTTACAATGAGCAGTTCTTC.

The chain is built from TRBV28 and TRBJ2-6; D may be TRBD1 (6 bases). Germline V gives CDR1 MDHEN, CDR2 SYDVKM. The CDR3 consists of 15 residues. The V and J ends lost 7 bases and 0 bases respectively, with 10 bases between them. The CDR3 DNA reads as TGTGCCAGCACGCGACAGGACTCTGGGGCCAACGTCCTGACTTTC. It translates to CASTRQDSGANVLTF. Combining the CDR3 with reference TRBV28 and TRBJ2-6 gives the whole variable domain DVKVTQSSRYLVKRTGEKVFLECVQDMDHENMFWYRQDPGLGLRLIYFSYDVKMKEKGDIPEGYSVSREKKERFSLILESASTNQTSMYLCASTRQDSGANVLTFGAGSRLTVL.

This clonotype was counted at least ten times. The CDR3 nucleotides read TGTGCCAGCAGCTTAATTGTTAATTCACCCCTCCACTTT. Its protein is CASSLIVNSPLHF. The chain employs TRBV7-2 and TRBJ1-6, with unresolved D. The CDR3 loop spans 13 amino acids. The V and J ends lost 2 bases and 6 bases respectively, with 5 bases between them. Germline-derived CDR1 and CDR2 are SGHTA and FQGNSA.

Many counts were recorded for this clonotype. This chain links TRBV6-5 with TRBJ1-4; D remains unclear. Germline V gives CDR1 MNHEY, CDR2 SVGAGI. The V gene lost 0 bases and the J gene lost 3 bases, with 8 bases spanning the gap. The CDR3 sequence is 15 residues long. The CDR3 DNA reads as TGTGCCAGCAGTTACTCGGGAAATCCTAATGAAAAACTGTTTTTT. This codes for CASSYSGNPNEKLFF.

This clonotype was picked up many times. The rearrangement uses TRBV20-1 and TRBJ1-6; no reliable D call. Germline CDR1 and CDR2: DFQATT and SNEGSKA (reference sequence). The CDR3 totals 18 residues. V was trimmed by 0 bases and J by 0 bases, leaving 15 bases between them. The DNA for the CDR3 is TGCAGTGCTAGAGATCTAGTCGCCCCGAGCTCCTATAATTCACCCCTCCACTTT. This sequence encodes CSARDLVAPSSYNSPLHF.

This clonotype was picked up a small number of times. The rearrangement joins TRBV28 to TRBJ1-4; TRBD1 is a possible D gene (5 bases). This CDR3 is built from 15 residues. Trimming took off 4 bases at V and 3 bases at J, with 12 bases between the two ends. CDR1 is MDHEN, CDR2 SYDVKM, per germline. The CDR3 DNA reads as TGTGCCAGCAGTTCTTCAGGGTGGGCTAATGAAAAACTGTTTTTT. Residues: CASSSSGWANEKLFF.

The chain couples TRBV12-3 or TRBV12-4 to TRBJ1-2; 11 nucleotides align to TRBD1. This CDR3 spans 15 amino acids. The V gene end was trimmed by 3 bases and the J gene end by 7 bases; junction bases not matched to a gene: 7. CDR3 sequence: CASSLGQGGFRGYTF. Written as DNA, the CDR3 is TGTGCCAGCAGTTTGGGACAGGGGGGATTTCGTGGCTACACCTTC.

This clonotype was observed at least ten times. The genes are TRBV2 and TRBJ2-3, with unresolved D. Trimming took 10 bases from V and 1 from J, leaving 15 bases between them. CDR3 length equals 14 residues. Germline V gene data show CDR1 as SNHLY and CDR2 as FYNNEI. CDR3 in amino acids: CAISLGRGTDTQYF. The CDR3 DNA reads as TGTGCCATCTCGCTAGGTAGGGGCACAGATACGCAGTATTTT.

This chain connects TRBV20-1 to TRBJ2-1; D is unclear. Germline V gene lookup returns CDR1 DFQATT and CDR2 SNEGSKA (reference sequence). This CDR3 is built from 17 residues. Trimming removed 6 bases from V and 0 bases from J, with 21 bases in between. The CDR3 DNA reads as TGCAGTGCCAAAGTTGGCGAAATAATACGCTCCTACAATGAGCAGTTCTTC. This gives the protein CSAKVGEIIRSYNEQFF.

This clonotype turned up a few times. The chain uses TRBV4-1 and TRBJ1-5; maybe TRBD1 (6 bases). The CDR3 extends over 17 amino acids. V shed 3 bases and J shed 3 bases, with 18 bases lying between them. Germline V lookup: CDR1 MGHRA, CDR2 YSYEKL. The CDR3 sequence: CASSHDKTGVNNQPQHF. Here the CDR3 DNA reads TGCGCCAGCAGCCACGATAAGACAGGAGTTAACAATCAGCCCCAGCATTTT.

This clonotype was seen once. V and J are TRBV18 and TRBJ2-5; 10 positions match TRBD1. V was pared by 3 bases and J by 5 bases, with 6 bases of the junction left unmatched. The CDR3 loop spans 15 amino acids. CDR1 is KGHSH and CDR2 is LQKENI in the germline V gene. The CDR3 nucleotides are TGTGCCAGCTCACCTACGACAGGGGGCGGGGAGACCCAGTACTTC. Translated, it gives CASSPTTGGGETQYF.

This clonotype was seen ten or more times. The chain couples TRBV27 to TRBJ2-1; the D is unclear. V lost 7 bases and J 4 bases, leaving 8 bases between the germline ends. The length of the CDR3 is 12 residues. The germline V gene has CDR1 MNHEY and CDR2 SMNVEV (reference sequence). In DNA, the CDR3 is TGTGCCAGCACTTCTCCGTACAATGAGCAGTTCTTC. It encodes CASTSPYNEQFF.

The chain links TRBV7-9 to TRBJ2-5; TRBD2 might be the D (6 bases). The germline V gene encodes CDR1 SEHNR and CDR2 FQNEAQ (reference sequence). This CDR3 contains 10 residues. The CDR3: CVIPEGTQYF. The CDR3 bases are TGTGTCATTCCGGAGGGGACCCAGTACTTC.

This clonotype was seen repeatedly, ten times or more. The chain carries TRBV18 and TRBJ1-3; D is possibly TRBD1 (5 bases). The V and J ends lost 1 base and 2 bases respectively, with 9 bases between them. This CDR3 region has 15 residues. From germline, CDR1 is KGHSH and CDR2 LQKENI. This CDR3 is CASSPRLTAGNTIYF. The CDR3, as DNA: TGTGCCAGCTCACCACGTCTGACAGCTGGAAACACCATATATTTT. Using reference TRBV18 and TRBJ1-3 for the parts outside the CDR3, the full variable domain is NAGVMQNPRHLVRRRGQEARLRCSPMKGHSHVYWYRQLPEEGLKFMVYLQKENIIDESGMPKERFSAEFPKEGPSILRIQQVVRGDSAAYFCASSPRLTAGNTIYFGEGSWLTVV.

This clonotype was seen ten or more times. This chain uses TRBV28 with TRBJ2-5; 9 nucleotides line up with TRBD1. In germline, CDR1 is MDHEN, CDR2 SYDVKM. The CDR3 sequence is 14 residues long. J lost 2 bases, V lost 8 bases, and 6 bases had no gene match. Written as DNA, the CDR3 is TGTGCCAGCCTCGACAGGGGGTATCAAGAGACCCAGTACTTC. Translating gives CASLDRGYQETQYF.

This clonotype has just a few counts. The rearrangement joins TRBV3-1 to TRBJ2-7; D is unclear. Germline CDR1 is LGHDT and CDR2 is YNNKEL (reference sequence). CDR3 length: 14 amino acids. V was cut by 1 base and J by 2 bases, with 9 bases left in between. CDR3 in amino acids: CASSQGGSTYEQYF. In nucleotides, the CDR3 is TGTGCCAGCAGCCAAGGGGGATCTACCTACGAGCAGTACTTC.

This clonotype was counted once. The gene calls are TRBV5-1 and TRBJ2-1; 11 bases are a match to TRBD2. The CDR3 sequence is 15 residues long. The junction had 7 bases not matched to a gene; V was cut back by 2 bases and J by 9 bases. Germline V gene lookup returns CDR1 SGHRS and CDR2 YFSETQ. DNA for the CDR3: TGCGCCAGCAGCTTAACTAGCGGGAGTTCCGGTGAGCAGTTCTTC. Translating gives CASSLTSGSSGEQFF.

This clonotype was counted ten times or more. The CDR3 region has the DNA TGTGCCAGCGGGCGTTTAGAGACCCAGTACTTC. Protein sequence: CASGRLETQYF. The chain links TRBV28 to TRBJ2-5; no reliable D call. V lost 8 bases, J lost 4 bases, and 8 bases lay in between. The CDR3 sequence is 11 residues long. CDR1 and CDR2 (germline): MDHEN, SYDVKM.